This record concerns one TCR beta chain sequence. Its antigen target is currently unknown. Base qualities are not recorded, but no much larger clone differs from it by a single base. This entry comes from a study of graft-versus-host responses after intestinal transplantation (dated by TCRdb to 2020 to 2022). With regard to the full study: Recipients received multivisceral, liver-intestinal, or isolated intestinal transplants. Donor T cell macrochimerism was defined as a peak of at least 4% donor T cells among recipient peripheral blood mononuclear cells. Of the 20 to 30 intestinal transplant recipients enrolled in the cohort, one of whom was a retransplant, 3 patients without pretransplant specimens were excluded. All recipients received anti-thymocyte globulin induction followed by maintenance tacrolimus and steroids for two to four years. Alloreactive clones were identified by sequencing pre-transplant mixed lymphocyte reaction products and comparing them with unstimulated pre-transplant donor and recipient T cells. Graft-versus-host and host-versus-graft alloreactive T cell clones were tracked in the graft, circulation and bone marrow after intestinal transplantation using bulk TCR-beta CDR3 sequencing. Instead of going to the commercial service, samples from three later patients were sequenced in-house on an Illumina MiSeq and processed with MiXCR.

CDR3 length: 14 amino acids, cysteine to phenylalanine. The DNA shown is the 42-base CDR3, in frame from base 1. Per the germline V gene, MDHEN is the CDR1 and SYDVKM is the CDR2. V was cut back by 7 bases and J by 4 bases, leaving a gap of 13 bases between them. Libraries came from the immunoSEQ multiplex PCR assay. For most patients, genomic DNA was isolated with the Qiagen DNeasy Blood and Tissue Kit and shipped frozen to Adaptive Biotechnologies for TCR sequencing. For most patients, high-throughput TCR-beta CDR3 sequencing of genomic DNA was performed by Adaptive Biotechnologies. From the authors' description of their analysis: Adaptive's ImmunoSEQ software supplied the TCR sequencing data for around 19 patients, while MiXCR and VDJtools were used to process three other patients. To correct CD4 versus CD8 sorting errors, any sequence found in both subsets at a frequency ratio below 5:1 was removed. CDR3 nucleotide sequences shared between donor and recipient were removed because their origin could not be assigned. Alloreactive clones required at least 2-fold expansion over unstimulated cells and minimum CFSE-low frequency of 0.002% (template counts) or 0.001% (read counts). Clones were considered mappable if detected in sequenced pre-transplant spleen, lymph node, or MLR CFSE-low populations of the donor or recipient. The cumulative frequency of alloreactive clones was calculated as a percentage of all sequences, weighted by copy number. In TCRdb, the immuneACCESS table is reduced to in-frame sequences with V and J assigned. These tables do not hold every clone; where another copy was compared, an unresolved V gene accounts for under half, and the others remain unexplained. V and J calls and clone size come straight from that table; D and trimming were deduced from the DNA. This sample has roughly 50,000 clones in its table, and nearly 95% of those were observed once. The biggest ten clones account for approximately 2.7% of the sample.

What the study reported, not specific to this receptor: GvH clones were found in recipient bone marrow, and some of the GvH clones appeared earlier in ileal mucosa or blood, which is consistent with an intestinal mucosal origin. Early after transplant, peak levels of circulating GvH clones were found to be associated with declines in HvG clones. In patients with donor T cell macrochimerism, the allografts had high GvH to HvG T cell clonal ratios. The conclusions were limited by the relatively low number and heterogeneity of the intestinal transplant patients.

What this sample's time point label stands for: cells obtained before transplantation from donor or recipient. CD3+CD4+ and CD3+CD8+ populations were FACS-sorted from unstimulated pre-transplant donor and recipient cells taken from spleen or lymph nodes. This sequence uses TRBV28 and TRBJ1-4; the D segment could be TRBD1, given 6 matching bases. The specimen was unstimulated CD4+ T cells sorted from spleen or lymph node cells, collected before transplant. This receptor was identified in a human donor who was the organ donor for an intestinal transplant. The DNA reads as follows: TGTGCCAGCACCACCGGACAGATTAATGAAAAACTGTTTTTT. Its amino acids are CASTTGQINEKLFF.